Below, 24 T cell receptor beta chains from the same sample are listed, as sequenced in a study of T cells in Graves' hyperthyroidism and ophthalmopathy. Amplification of TCR beta CDR3 regions was performed using RNA transcripts as template. The HTBI primer set served for first-round RT-PCR of the TCR CDR3. TCRdb re-called the multiplex PCR reads with MiXCR, one entry per CDR3 protein. The sample lists under 350,000 distinct CDR3 sequences; about 17% were seen once. Specimen: blood. Every receptor here comes from a woman aged 60-75 years with Graves' ophthalmopathy.

This clonotype was observed many times. The rearrangement links TRBV6-1 to TRBJ2-5, with 7 bases identical to TRBD1. This CDR3 spans 13 amino acids. Unmatched junction bases numbered 7, after V lost 6 bases and J lost 6 bases. Germline CDR1 reads MNHNS; CDR2 reads SASEGT. Here the CDR3 reads CASRRQGMKTQYF. Written as DNA, the CDR3 is TGTGCCAGCAGACGACAGGGAATGAAGACCCAGTACTTC.

This chain connects TRBV27 to TRBJ2-3; D is perhaps TRBD1 (6 bases). The CDR3 loop spans 12 amino acids. With 5 bases removed from V and 6 bases from J, the gap between germline ends came to 9 bases. CDR1 and CDR2 from the germline V gene are MNHEY and SMNVEV (reference sequence). Here the CDR3 DNA reads TGTGCCAGCAGTCATAGGGGGGATACGCAGTATTTT. As protein: CASSHRGDTQYF.

The sample holds many counts of this clonotype. The chain uses TRBV28 and TRBJ1-3, with a possible D match to TRBD1 (6 bases). The CDR3 spans 15 residues. The V end lost 6 bases, the J end lost 3 bases, and 15 bases lay between the germline ends. Germline V gene lookup returns CDR1 MDHEN and CDR2 SYDVKM. The DNA of the CDR3 is TGTGCCAGCAGAAGAAGGACAGCACGTGGAAACACCATATATTTT. It yields the protein CASRRRTARGNTIYF.

There are many counts of this clonotype. The rearrangement joins TRBV7-2 to TRBJ1-4; TRBD1 aligns across 8 bases. V shed 5 bases, J shed 7 bases, and the junction held 6 bases outside the gene matches. The CDR3 covers 14 residues. CDR1 is SGHTA and CDR2 is FQGNSA in the germline V gene. In nucleotides, the CDR3 is TGTGCCAGCAGCCTTCGGACAGGGAGTGAAAAACTGTTTTTT. Protein sequence: CASSLRTGSEKLFF.

This clonotype was found many times. The rearrangement links TRBV6-1 to TRBJ1-1; no firm D call. V was pared by 8 bases and J by 11 bases, with 12 bases between. Germline CDR1 reads MNHNS; CDR2 reads SASEGT. The CDR3 contains 10 residues. CDR3 nucleotides: TGTGCCAGCCTTGACATTTTGGCTTTCTTT. Amino acids: CASLDILAFF.

There are many counts of this clonotype. This chain joins TRBV6-1 and TRBJ1-2; TRBD1 is a possible D gene (5 bases). Germline CDR1 and CDR2: MNHNS and SASEGT. The CDR3 runs 15 residues. V lost 2 bases, J lost 0 bases, and 10 bases lay in between. CDR3 bases: TGTGCCAGCAGTGAACCGGCAGGGTCTAACTATGGCTACACCTTC. This encodes CASSEPAGSNYGYTF.

This clonotype was seen more than once but under ten times. CDR3 amino acids: CASSYGRGPGNTIYF. Written as DNA, the CDR3 is TGTGCCAGCAGTTACGGCAGGGGGCCTGGAAACACCATATATTTT. This chain joins TRBV6-5 and TRBJ1-3; 8 bases agree with TRBD1. CDR1 and CDR2 (germline): MNHEY, SVGAGI. This CDR3 is 15 amino acids long. Unmatched junction bases numbered 2, after V lost 2 bases and J lost 2 bases.

The table lists this clonotype with a few counts. V and J are TRBV6-1 and TRBJ2-7, with 7 bases identical to TRBD2. With V trimmed by 6 bases and J by 7 bases, 21 bases remained unmatched. Germline V lookup: CDR1 MNHNS, CDR2 SASEGT. There are 17 residues in the CDR3. CDR3 protein: CASSRGEFRSGSVEQYF. In DNA, the CDR3 is TGTGCCAGCAGCCGGGGGGAGTTCAGGTCGGGCTCCGTAGAGCAGTACTTC.

This chain links TRBV6-2 or TRBV6-3 with TRBJ2-1, with 12 bases that match TRBD2. V gave up 2 bases and J gave up 10 bases; unmatched junction bases: 12. CDR1 is MNHEY and CDR2 is SVGEGT in the germline V gene. The CDR3 is 17 amino acids. CDR3 loop: CASSYTRLAGDGKEQFF. CDR3 bases: TGTGCCAGCAGTTACACCCGACTAGCGGGAGATGGGAAGGAGCAGTTCTTC.

This clonotype was detected a few times. The chain recombines TRBV7-6 with TRBJ1-4; D might be TRBD1 (6 bases). Germline lookup yields CDR1 SGHVS and CDR2 FNYEAQ. CDR3 length: 16 residues. V was pared by 3 bases and J by 2 bases, with 13 bases between. The CDR3 loop reads CASSLRGGTTNEKLFF. CDR3 nucleotides: TGTGCCAGCAGCTTGAGAGGGGGGACCACTAATGAAAAACTGTTTTTT.

This clonotype was seen at least ten times. The chain recombines TRBV7-2 with TRBJ2-5; unclear D gene. The germline CDR1 and CDR2 sequences are SGHTA and FQGNSA. This CDR3 is built from 16 residues. V lost 6 bases and J 4 bases, leaving 21 bases between the germline ends. The CDR3 loop is CASRKGRLPDRETQYF. The CDR3 DNA reads as TGTGCCAGCAGAAAAGGGCGCTTACCAGACCGAGAGACCCAGTACTTC. Drawing the rest from reference TRBV7-2 and TRBJ2-5, the complete variable domain is GAGVSQSPSNKVTEKGKDVELRCDPISGHTALYWYRQSLGQGLEFLIYFQGNSAPDKSGLPSDRFSAERTGGSVSTLTIQRTQQEDSAVYLCASRKGRLPDRETQYFGPGTRLLVL.

The table lists this clonotype with a few counts. The gene calls are TRBV7-9 and TRBJ2-2, with TRBD1 matching 7 bases. The germline V gene encodes CDR1 SEHNR and CDR2 FQNEAQ (reference sequence). This CDR3 has 15 amino acids. Trimming at V came to 3 bases and at J to 4 bases, leaving 5 bases not matched to a gene. The CDR3 region has the DNA TGTGCCAGCAGCTTCCGGGACAGCTCCACCGGGGAGCTGTTTTTT. Protein product: CASSFRDSSTGELFF.

Only a few counts were recorded for this clonotype. The chain links TRBV5-1 to TRBJ2-3; 12 bases fit TRBD2. The CDR3 has 22 amino acids. V dropped 4 bases and J dropped 3; count of bases not matched to a gene: 24. Germline V gives CDR1 SGHRS, CDR2 YFSETQ. The CDR3 region is CASSRTALQASGRAGRTDTQYF. The CDR3 bases are TGCGCCAGCAGCCGAACCGCCCTGCAGGCTAGCGGGAGGGCCGGTAGGACAGATACGCAGTATTTT.

This chain joins TRBV20-1 and TRBJ1-2; weak D call: TRBD1 (6 bases). CDR1 DFQATT and CDR2 SNEGSKA come from the germline V gene (reference sequence). This CDR3 spans 14 amino acids. V lost 4 bases and J lost 5, with 17 bases in between. The chain's CDR3 is CSATPWGAGYGYTF. The CDR3 region has the DNA TGCAGTGCTACGCCATGGGGGGCTGGTTATGGCTACACCTTC.

This clonotype has just a few counts. The chain recombines TRBV7-2 with TRBJ2-1; D ambiguous. The germline V gene encodes CDR1 SGHTA and CDR2 FQGNSA. The CDR3 runs 12 residues. V was shortened by 10 bases and J by 6 bases, with 13 bases between the two germline ends. The CDR3 sequence: CTIGSKTNEQFF. The CDR3 nucleotides read TGTACCATAGGTTCTAAGACCAATGAGCAGTTCTTC.

This clonotype was seen ten or more times. J is TRBJ2-1 and V is TRBV20-1, with 14 bases aligning to TRBD2. CDR1 is DFQATT and CDR2 is SNEGSKA in the germline V gene (reference sequence). This CDR3 has 17 amino acids. The CDR3 DNA follows: TGCGGTCCAGGGACTAGCGGGAGAAAGGTGGGATACAATGAGCAGTTCTTC. Translated, it gives CGPGTSGRKVGYNEQFF.

This chain joins TRBV6-1 and TRBJ1-2; 10 bases fit TRBD1. The CDR3 totals 11 residues. V dropped 8 bases and J dropped 8; count of bases not matched to a gene: 2. The germline V gene has CDR1 MNHNS and CDR2 SASEGT. The CDR3 sequence: CASGTGDGYTF. CDR3 coding DNA: TGTGCCAGCGGGACAGGGGACGGCTACACCTTC.

This clonotype has only one observation. This may stem from a read error, because a much larger clone lies one nucleotide away. No conserved phenylalanine or tryptophan ends this CDR3, so it is likely a read error. This chain uses TRBV28 with TRBJ1-5; a possible D gene is TRBD1 (6 bases). V gave up 7 bases and J gave up 2 bases, with 12 bases separating them. This CDR3 spans 14 amino acids. From germline, CDR1 is MDHEN and CDR2 SYDVKM. CDR3 amino acids: CASKSAGGNQPQHL. The CDR3 DNA reads TGTGCCAGCAAGTCGGCAGGGGGCAATCAGCCCCAGCATCTT.

This clonotype was seen ten or more times. CDR3 amino acids: CASTKRRDSSYEQYF. Written as DNA, the CDR3 is TGCGCCAGCACTAAACGCCGGGACAGTTCATACGAGCAGTACTTC. The rearrangement links TRBV10-1 to TRBJ2-7, with 7 positions matching TRBD1. CDR3 length equals 15 residues. Germline CDR1 WNHNN, CDR2 SYGVQD (reference sequence). Trimming at V came to 7 bases and at J to 4 bases, leaving 13 bases not matched to a gene.

This sequence joins TRBV6-6 and TRBJ1-4; D is undetermined. This CDR3 comprises 15 residues. V was pared by 0 bases and J by 3 bases, with 8 bases between. CDR1 is MNHNY, CDR2 SVGAGI, per germline (reference sequence). In nucleotides, the CDR3 is TGTGCCAGCAGTTACTCCCAGGACCCTAATGAAAAACTGTTTTTT. Protein: CASSYSQDPNEKLFF.

In its sample, this clonotype was seen many times. The chain couples TRBV20-1 to TRBJ2-1, with 9 bases that match TRBD2. J was trimmed by 3 bases and V by 0 bases; bases with no gene match: 3. CDR1 and CDR2 (germline): DFQATT, SNEGSKA (reference sequence). The CDR3 loop spans 15 amino acids. CDR3 sequence: CSARDLTSGYNEQFF. The CDR3 DNA reads as TGCAGTGCTAGAGATCTGACTAGCGGCTACAATGAGCAGTTCTTC.

In its sample, this clonotype was seen a few times. The chain carries TRBV9 and TRBJ1-1; 10 bases map to TRBD1. This CDR3 has 16 residues. The V and J ends lost 3 bases and 1 base, in that order; junction bases with no gene match: 6. Germline-derived CDR1 and CDR2 are SGDLS and YYNGEE. CDR3 bases: TGTGCCAGCAGCGAGGGGCGACAGGGGGCGAACACTGAAGCTTTCTTT. This codes for CASSEGRQGANTEAFF.

This clonotype was counted ten times or more. The chain has TRBV7-3 and TRBJ2-1; possible D gene TRBD1, 5 bases. Deletions cut 6 bases from V and 8 bases from J, with 14 bases between. There are 13 residues in the CDR3. Per germline, CDR1 SGHTA and CDR2 FQGTGA. This chain's CDR3 is CASSQAGADEQFF. As DNA, the CDR3 is TGTGCCAGCAGTCAAGCTGGGGCGGATGAGCAGTTCTTC. Supplemented by reference TRBV7-3 and TRBJ2-1, the full variable domain reads GAGVSQTPSNKVTEKGKYVELRCDPISGHTALYWYRQSLGQGPEFLIYFQGTGAADDSGLPNDRFFAVRPEGSVSTLKIQRTERGDSAVYLCASSQAGADEQFFGPGTRLTVL.

This clonotype came up many times. The rearrangement uses TRBV2 and TRBJ2-1; 7 bases line up with TRBD2. The CDR3 has 13 residues. Germline V gene sequence: CDR1 SNHLY, CDR2 FYNNEI. V was pared by 8 bases and J by 2 bases, with 3 bases of the junction left unmatched. The CDR3 spells CASREDTYNEQFF. The CDR3 nucleotides read TGTGCCAGCCGGGAGGACACCTACAATGAGCAGTTCTTC. The variable domain in full, completed from reference TRBV2 and TRBJ2-1, reads EPEVTQTPSHQVTQMGQEVILRCVPISNHLYFYWYRQILGQKVEFLVSFYNNEISEKSEIFDDQFSVERPDGSNFTLKIRSTKLEDSAMYFCASREDTYNEQFFGPGTRLTVL.